This TCR beta chain was observed in a study of T cells expressing NK-cell markers. TCRdb re-called the 5' RACE reads; one entry per CDR3 protein, DNA not given. This repertoire comprises 500,000 to 700,000 distinct CDR3 sequences; its ten largest clones make up less than 4.5%. This CDR3 region has 13 residues. The germline gives CDR1 MNHNS, CDR2 SASEGT. Sequencing input: blood T cells: a sorted CD56 or NKG2C T cell subset, CD4+ or CD8+ T cells, or bulk PBMC T cells (not recorded which). The receptor's source is a young man in good health. The V and J genes are TRBV6-1 and TRBJ2-1; the D call of TRBD1 rests on TCRdb alone, since no DNA is present to check it. The CDR3 sequence is CASSWGQRSEQFF.